This TCR beta chain was identified in a study of cytomegalovirus exposure and HLA in healthy donors. In its sample, this clone was seen once. CDR1 is LNHDA and CDR2 is SQIVND in the germline V gene (reference sequence). The length of the CDR3 is 13 residues. V was pared by 6 bases and J by 6 bases, with 14 bases between. Clones were read by immunoSEQ multiplex PCR, and TCRdb kept only the in-frame ones, dropping some. Among approximately 150,000 clones, approximately 86% were seen once, and the ten largest hold less than 9%. The V gene is TRBV19, the J gene TRBJ1-2, with D tentatively TRBD1 (6 bases). The receptor was derived from a man aged 18 to 35 in good health and CMV-seropositive. The sample comprised PBMCs. CDR3 DNA sequence: TGTGCCAGTAGAGTACAGGGCTTGGATGGCTACACCTTC. Translation: CASRVQGLDGYTF.